The 2 T cell receptor beta chains below all came from one sample that was sequenced in a study of blood T cells in healthy people across ages. Alongside a J-beta primer mix, a sample-barcoded 5' primer served in a second PCR lasting about 7 to 11 cycles. TCRdb called the 5' RACE reads again in MiXCR, with one record for every CDR3 protein. The repertoire holds some 900,000 distinct CDR3 sequences, with about 48% as singletons. Sequenced sample: blood. These receptors were collected from a man younger than 40 in good health.

The chain carries TRBV20-1 and TRBJ2-7; D not resolved. This CDR3 is 11 amino acids long. The germline CDR1 and CDR2 sequences are DFQATT and SNEGSKA (reference sequence). Between the trimmed V and J ends, which lost 5 bases and 5 bases, there was a span of 10 bases. The CDR3 here is CSAPGPNEQYF. The CDR3 DNA reads TGCAGTGCTCCCGGACCTAACGAGCAGTACTTC.

For this clonotype: The junction differs from germline at one of its ends, possibly a read error. The gene calls are TRBV20-1 and TRBJ2-5; TRBD2 is a possible D gene (5 bases). The CDR3 consists of 12 residues. CDR1 and CDR2 (germline): DFQATT, SNEGSKA (reference sequence). The CDR3 coding sequence is TGCGGTGCGCGAACTAGCCAAGAGACCCAGTACTTC. This encodes CGARTSQETQYF.